One sample yielded the 8 T cell receptor beta chains listed below, sequenced in a study of T cell responses to AZD1222 COVID-19 vaccine. The repertoire was sequenced with immunoSEQ multiplex PCR; TCRdb's copy has only in-frame clones and lacks some. Of roughly 150,000 clones in the sample, over 90% were seen once. The sample in question was peripheral blood, obtained on day 0 of AZD1222 vaccination. These receptor sequences come from an adult in good health.

This clone was observed a few times. The V call is TRBV9, the J call TRBJ2-7; the D gene could be TRBD1 or TRBD2 (6 bases each). Germline CDR1 and CDR2: SGDLS and YYNGEE. Trimming left V 0 bases short and J 2 bases short, with 15 bases between. CDR3 length: 16 amino acids. The CDR3 DNA sequence: TGTGCCAGCAGCGTAGGGGGAACGGGGGCCGCCTACGAGCAGTACTTC. Encoded protein: CASSVGGTGAAYEQYF.

The gene calls are TRBV12-3 or TRBV12-4 and TRBJ1-1; weak D call: TRBD1 (5 bases). V was trimmed by 2 bases and J by 11 bases, leaving 15 bases between them. This CDR3 spans 13 amino acids. CDR3 amino acids: CASSLFKGSEAFF. DNA of the CDR3: TGTGCCAGCAGTTTATTCAAGGGGAGTGAGGCTTTCTTT.

The gene calls are TRBV5-1 and TRBJ1-1; TRBD1 might be the D (6 bases). CDR1 is SGHRS, CDR2 YFSETQ, per germline. Trimming removed 0 bases at V and 0 bases at J, with 12 bases between. The length of the CDR3 is 16 residues. The CDR3 sequence: CASSLGLQGMNTEAFF. In nucleotides, the CDR3 is TGCGCCAGCAGCTTGGGATTACAGGGAATGAACACTGAAGCTTTCTTT. Drawing the rest from reference TRBV5-1 and TRBJ1-1, the complete variable domain is KAGVTQTPRYLIKTRGQQVTLSCSPISGHRSVSWYQQTPGQGLQFLFEYFSETQRNKGNFPGRFSGRQFSNSRSEMNVSTLELGDSALYLCASSLGLQGMNTEAFFGQGTRLTVV.

V and J are TRBV27 and TRBJ2-7, with D possibly TRBD2 on 5 matching bases. Per germline, CDR1 MNHEY and CDR2 SMNVEV (reference sequence). The CDR3 runs 13 residues. V dropped 4 bases and J dropped 3 bases, with 10 bases sitting between them. CDR3 loop: CASSSPGFYEQYF. The CDR3 DNA is TGTGCCAGCAGTTCCCCGGGGTTCTACGAGCAGTACTTC.

In DNA, the CDR3 is TGCGCCAGCAGCCAAGCAGGGGGAATGAATCAGCCCCAGCATTTT. Its protein product is CASSQAGGMNQPQHF. V and J are TRBV4-3 and TRBJ1-5, with 7 nucleotides matching TRBD1. V dropped 1 base and J dropped 4; count of bases not matched to a gene: 4. Germline V gene data show CDR1 as LGHNA and CDR2 as YSLEER. The CDR3 length is 15 residues.

This clone has just one count. This chain connects TRBV2 to TRBJ2-3; 7 bases are a match to TRBD1. Germline CDR1 SNHLY, CDR2 FYNNEI. This CDR3 region has 15 residues. The V gene end was trimmed by 6 bases and the J gene end by 2 bases; junction bases not matched to a gene: 8. CDR3 amino acids: CASRIQGLATDTQYF. CDR3 DNA: TGTGCCAGCAGAATACAGGGGTTGGCCACAGATACGCAGTATTTT.

The chain joins TRBV9 to TRBJ1-1, with TRBD1 identical over 8 bases. The CDR3 is 14 amino acids. V lost 3 bases and J lost 5; bases outside the gene matches: 6. Germline V gives CDR1 SGDLS, CDR2 YYNGEE. CDR3 sequence reads: CASSGRQGRTEAFF. In DNA form, the CDR3 reads TGTGCCAGCAGCGGACGACAGGGGAGGACTGAAGCTTTCTTT.

The CDR3 sequence is CASSEQESSYNSPLHF. Written as DNA, the CDR3 is TGTGCCAGCAGTGAACAGGAGAGCTCCTATAATTCACCCCTCCACTTT. The chain combines TRBV6-1 with TRBJ1-6; D is unclear. This CDR3 contains 16 residues. V lost 2 bases and J 0 bases, leaving 8 bases between the germline ends. Germline V gene lookup returns CDR1 MNHNS and CDR2 SASEGT.